In its sample, the clone carrying this T cell receptor (beta chain) was seen many times. Noted time point: pretreatment peripheral blood. The patients' disease, urothelial carcinoma, was locally advanced or metastatic. This entry comes from a study of PD-L1 blockade in urothelial cancer. At the level of the study: The patients first took atezolizumab in the mid-2010s, receiving 1,200 mg intravenously every 3 weeks.

What went into each PCR as a spike was synthetic TCR analog templates. TCRdb's table, derived via immunoSEQ multiplex PCR, lists solely in-frame clones and lacks some. Of around 86,000 clones listed, around four fifths are singletons. The sample here was PBMCs, taken around atezolizumab (anti-PD-L1) treatment. This receptor was identified in a man in his forties with urothelial cancer.

For the CDR3, the DNA is TGTGCCAGCAGCCCTCATCATGAGGTTTTGGGTTTCTTT. As protein: CASSPHHEVLGFF. The chain couples TRBV9 to TRBJ1-1; D gene uncertain. Germline CDR1 is SGDLS and CDR2 is YYNGEE. The CDR3 extends over 13 amino acids. With 4 bases removed from V and 13 bases from J, the gap between germline ends came to 20 bases.